Listed below are T cell receptor beta chains from one sample, sequenced in a study of blood T cell repertoires in COVID-19. The assay was immunoSEQ multiplex PCR, and TCRdb's table has in-frame clones only and misses some. This sample has around 60,000 clones, with approximately 83% found just once. The sequencing sample was made of peripheral blood. The receptors stem from a human donor in a cohort sampled during active COVID-19. The CDR3 runs from the conserved cysteine through the conserved F or W. D genes are given only for firm matches. Expanded clones are given a class, and other clones once, few, many or no size at all.

13 . TRBJ1-1 . TRBV28 CASSKGGRTEAFF TGTGCCAGCAGTAAGGGGGGGCGGACTGAAGCTTTCTTT
14 TRBD1 TRBJ1-5 . TRBV20-1 CSASEGASNQPQHF TGCAGTGCTAGTGAGGGGGCAAGTAATCAGCCCCAGCATTTT
13 TRBD1 TRBJ1-5 . TRBV2 CASKGTGTQPQHF TGTGCCAGCAAGGGGACAGGGACCCAGCCCCAGCATTTT
13 . TRBJ2-5 few TRBV7-8 CASSSDRQETQYF TGTGCCAGCAGCTCGGACAGACAAGAGACCCAGTACTTC
13 . TRBJ2-2 . TRBV2 CASSPSWPGELFF TGTGCCAGCAGTCCTTCCTGGCCCGGGGAGCTGTTTTTT
14 . TRBJ2-1 . TRBV7-3 CASSLSLSYNEQFF TGTGCCAGCAGCTTATCTTTGAGTTACAATGAGCAGTTCTTC
14 TRBD2 TRBJ2-1 . TRBV19 CASRLAGVLNEQFF TGTGCCAGTAGACTAGCGGGAGTGCTCAATGAGCAGTTCTTC
14 TRBD2 TRBJ2-5 . TRBV18 CASSPSRGGETQYF TGTGCCAGCTCCCCCTCTCGGGGGGGAGAGACCCAGTACTTC
14 . TRBJ2-3 . TRBV30 CAWGSAPALDTQYF TGTGCCTGGGGTAGCGCTCCTGCGCTTGATACGCAGTATTTT
15 TRBD2 TRBJ2-3 . TRBV11-2 CASRPLAGLTDTQYF TGTGCCAGCAGGCCACTAGCGGGACTCACAGATACGCAGTATTTT
17 . TRBJ1-4 once TRBV4-3 CASSQDRRAILSEKLFF TGCGCCAGCAGCCAAGATCGGCGGGCAATCCTCTCCGAAAAACTGTTTTTT
12 . TRBJ2-1 . TRBV6-5 CASRQRQGISFF TGTGCCAGCAGACAACGTCAGGGAATCTCGTTCTTC
14 . TRBJ1-2 . TRBV6-5 CASRSRATNYGYTF TGTGCCAGCAGGAGCAGGGCCACTAACTATGGCTACACCTTC
14 TRBD2 TRBJ2-1 . TRBV3-1/TRBV3-2 CASSHRTSHNEQFF TGTGCCAGCAGCCACCGGACTAGCCACAATGAGCAGTTCTTC
15 . TRBJ2-6 few TRBV28 CASSLSGSGANVLTF TGTGCCAGCAGTTTATCGGGCTCTGGGGCCAACGTCCTGACTTTC
13 . TRBJ2-2 . TRBV19 CATHRDNTGELFF TGTGCCACTCACAGGGATAACACCGGGGAGCTGTTTTTT
13 . TRBJ1-1 . TRBV6-6 CASSYYMNTEAFF TGTGCCAGCAGTTACTATATGAACACTGAAGCTTTCTTT
15 TRBD1 TRBJ2-1 . TRBV7-2 CASSLMGTANNEQFF TGTGCCAGCAGCTTAATGGGGACAGCCAACAATGAGCAGTTCTTC
13 TRBD2 TRBJ2-5 . TRBV18 CASSGTSRETQYF TGTGCCAGCTCCGGGACTAGCCGAGAGACCCAGTACTTC
15 TRBD2 TRBJ2-1 . TRBV4-1 CASSQVGLAGNEQFF TGCGCCAGCAGCCAAGTGGGACTAGCTGGGAATGAGCAGTTCTTC
13 . TRBJ2-7 . TRBV28 CASLRLVPYEQYF TGTGCCAGCCTAAGACTAGTGCCCTACGAGCAGTACTTC
15 . TRBJ2-1 . TRBV6-2/TRBV6-3 CASSYSRPRVNEQFF TGTGCCAGCAGTTACTCGAGGCCCAGGGTCAATGAGCAGTTCTTC
15 . TRBJ2-7 . TRBV27 CASSFSAEVPYEQYF TGTGCCAGCAGTTTTAGCGCGGAGGTGCCCTACGAGCAGTACTTC
14 . TRBJ2-7 . TRBV11-3 CASSLGQGNYEQYF TGTGCCAGCAGCTTAGGGCAGGGGAACTACGAGCAGTACTTC
12 . TRBJ1-1 . TRBV7-9 CASSLGRTEAFF TGTGCCAGCAGCTTGGGCAGAACTGAAGCTTTCTTT
12 . TRBJ1-2 . TRBV6-5 CASRATVPGLTF TGTGCCAGCAGGGCGACAGTTCCGGGCCTCACCTTC
15 TRBD1 TRBJ1-1 . TRBV9 CASSGPGTGNTEAFF TGTGCCAGCAGCGGTCCGGGGACAGGGAACACTGAAGCTTTCTTT
17 TRBD2 TRBJ2-1 . TRBV5-1 CASSFSPGGSGNNEQFF TGCGCCAGCAGCTTCTCTCCAGGCGGGAGTGGAAACAATGAGCAGTTCTTC
15 . TRBJ2-1 . TRBV18 CASSPVLAKVGEQFF TGTGCCAGCTCACCTGTACTTGCGAAGGTCGGGGAGCAGTTCTTC
17 . TRBJ1-5 once TRBV11-2 CASSLVGGASQVQPQHF TGTGCCAGCAGCTTAGTCGGGGGGGCCTCCCAAGTTCAGCCCCAGCATTTT
16 TRBD2 TRBJ2-1 . TRBV7-2 CASSLGDSGSLGEQFF TGTGCCAGCAGCTTAGGGGATAGCGGGAGCCTTGGTGAGCAGTTCTTC
15 TRBD2 TRBJ2-7 few TRBV11-3 CASSSGREGPDEQYF TGTGCCAGCAGCTCCGGCCGGGAGGGCCCCGACGAGCAGTACTTC
15 . TRBJ1-2 once TRBV6-1 CASSEAGTSNYGYTF TGTGCCAGCAGTGAAGCCGGGACATCTAACTATGGCTACACCTTC
14 . TRBJ2-3 few TRBV7-2 CASSLAARTDTQYF TGTGCCAGCAGCTTAGCAGCGCGCACAGATACGCAGTATTTT
12 TRBD1 TRBJ1-1 . TRBV5-6 CASSSGQGKAFF TGTGCCAGCAGCTCAGGACAGGGCAAAGCTTTCTTT
13 . TRBJ1-4 . TRBV5-1 CASSVAVNEKLFF TGCGCCAGCAGTGTAGCAGTTAATGAAAAACTGTTTTTT
12 . TRBJ1-2 . TRBV6-6 CASSPQGNGYTF TGTGCCAGCAGTCCACAGGGAAATGGCTACACCTTC
17 TRBD1 TRBJ1-6 . TRBV9 CASSPSTGVLYNSPLHF TGTGCCAGCAGCCCATCGACAGGGGTTTTGTATAATTCACCCCTCCACTTT
13 . TRBJ1-5 . TRBV7-9 CATAGTLDQPQHF TGTGCCACTGCCGGGACACTGGACCAGCCCCAGCATTTT
15 . TRBJ2-1 . TRBV14 CASSRPGSSYNEQFF TGTGCCAGCAGTCGCCCGGGTTCCTCCTACAATGAGCAGTTCTTC
14 . TRBJ1-2 few TRBV4-1 CASSQDQTNYGYTF TGCGCCAGCAGCCAAGATCAAACTAACTATGGCTACACCTTC